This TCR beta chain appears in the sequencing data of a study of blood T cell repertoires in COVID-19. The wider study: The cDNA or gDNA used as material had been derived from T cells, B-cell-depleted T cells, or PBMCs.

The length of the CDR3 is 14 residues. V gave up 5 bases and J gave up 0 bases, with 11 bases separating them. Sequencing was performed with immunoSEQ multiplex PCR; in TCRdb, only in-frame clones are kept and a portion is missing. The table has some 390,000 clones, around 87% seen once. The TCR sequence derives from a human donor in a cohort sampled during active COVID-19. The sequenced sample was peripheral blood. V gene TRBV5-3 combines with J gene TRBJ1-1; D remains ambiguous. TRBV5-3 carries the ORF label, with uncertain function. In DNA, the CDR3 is TGTGCCAGAAGTTTGTTAAACTTGAACACTGAAGCTTTCTTT. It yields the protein CARSLLNLNTEAFF.